This T cell receptor beta chain was sequenced for a study of blood T cells in healthy people across ages. Broader study findings: The long-lived group displayed more naive CD4+ cells, plus higher diversity, than the aged donors did.

No fewer than 5.5 micrograms of total RNA were isolated from every sample. Points on this clonotype: Its specificity is unknown.

The CDR3 covers 15 residues. Trimming took off 7 bases at V and 0 bases at J, with 15 bases between the two ends. The germline V gene has CDR1 SNHLY and CDR2 FYNNEI. The second PCR ran roughly 6 to 12 cycles with a sample-barcoded 5' primer and J-beta primers. TCRdb re-derived calls from the 5' RACE reads in MiXCR, one entry per CDR3 protein. Altogether around 1,500,000 distinct CDR3 sequences are present, over 25% being singletons, with the ten largest covering roughly 8%. This chain joins TRBV2 and TRBJ1-2; D perhaps matches TRBD1 (6 bases). The sample consisted of blood. The source is a woman aged 25 to 45 in good health. The CDR3 here is CASTRTENPNYGYTF. The CDR3, as DNA: TGTGCCAGCACTCGGACAGAGAATCCTAACTATGGCTACACCTTC.